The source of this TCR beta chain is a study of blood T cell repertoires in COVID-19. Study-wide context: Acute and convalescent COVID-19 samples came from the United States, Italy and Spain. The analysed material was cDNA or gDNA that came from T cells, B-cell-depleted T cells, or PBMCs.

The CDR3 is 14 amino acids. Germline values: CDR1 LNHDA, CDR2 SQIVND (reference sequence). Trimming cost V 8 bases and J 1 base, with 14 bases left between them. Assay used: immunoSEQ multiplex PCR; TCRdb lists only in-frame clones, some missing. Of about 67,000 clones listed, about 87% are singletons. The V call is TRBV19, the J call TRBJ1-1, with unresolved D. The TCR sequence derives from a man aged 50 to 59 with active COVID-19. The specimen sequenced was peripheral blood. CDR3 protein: CASGISGPNTEAFF. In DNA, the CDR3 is TGTGCCAGTGGGATAAGCGGGCCGAACACTGAAGCTTTCTTT.